This T cell receptor (beta chain) comes out of a study of blood T cell repertoires in COVID-19 (dated by TCRdb to 2020 to 2022). For the wider study: The collaborator samples originated in the United States, Italy and Spain and spanned the acute and convalescent phases of COVID-19. The prospective study material was composed of cDNA or gDNA derived from T cells, B-cell-depleted T cells, or PBMCs. Deeply sampled blood TCRbeta repertoires from subjects exposed to, actively infected with, or recovered from COVID-19 were included in the dataset. The repertoires were released in a freely available public database intended as a resource for research on the immune response to SARS-CoV-2. The samples were drawn from the first 160 participants of the ongoing ImmuneRACE study and from over 950 subjects provided by 6 global collaborators. Sample metadata almost always included a de-identified subject ID, COVID-19 status, age in years and sex. Where available, HLA class I and class II types were taken from metadata supplied by the sample provider and were not determined by assay-based typing.

TCRbeta CDR3 regions were amplified from genomic DNA using the immunoSEQ Assay, a bias-controlled multiplex PCR. As for how the authors treated the data: Within the assay, amplification of reference gene primers was used to estimate how many nucleated cells each sample contained. To quantify the absolute abundance of each unique TCRbeta CDR3 rearrangement, sequence reads were collapsed and filtered. For each sample, productive Simpson clonality was calculated by taking the square root of Simpson's diversity index across productive rearrangements. The source is immuneACCESS, and TCRdb retained only in-frame sequences with V and J called. Part of the clones is not carried over; for the studies checked, unresolved V genes explain less than half of this, and the remainder is unexplained. That table is the source of V, J and clone size, and D and trimming were worked out from the DNA. The sample contains 160,000 or so clones, more than 65% of them found a single time. The ten largest clones add up to approximately 5.1% of the sample.

Enrolling through a virtual design, the prospective study's participants ranged in age from roughly 18 to 90 years and lived across some 22 United States geographic areas. In the prospective study, cohorts were assigned on the basis of participant-reported clinical history obtained from a screening survey and a study questionnaire. Mobile phlebotomists in the prospective study collected whole blood, serum and a nasopharyngeal or oropharyngeal swab from every participant. Additional blood draws and questionnaires over an approximately two-month period could optionally be provided by prospective study participants. Before DNA extraction, blood samples from the prospective study were shipped at room temperature or frozen. Remarks on this clone: No cognate antigen has been identified for it. Base quality data are lacking; no much larger clone is found one base away.

The investigation overall reported the following: The amount of clinical and demographic metadata varied by source and participant and was provided uncurated.

Here V drops 4 bases and J drops 7 bases, and the junction holds 9 bases not matched to any gene. CDR1 and CDR2 are drawn from the germline V gene (reference sequence): SEHNR, FQNEAQ. The cysteine opens and the phenylalanine closes a CDR3 of 17 amino acids. Just the 51-base CDR3 DNA is kept, in frame starting at base 1. This TCR was sampled from a middle-aged woman with acute COVID-19. The sample taken for sequencing was PBMCs or T cells enriched from blood (not recorded which). The chain is assembled from TRBV7-9 and TRBJ2-1, with 14 junctional bases fitting TRBD2. The nucleotides read TGTGCCAGCAGCTCGGGACTAGCGGGAGCCCCTAGGAATGAGCAGTTCTTC. Translated, it reads CASSSGLAGAPRNEQFF.